These T cell receptor beta chains were read from a single sample in a study of kidney transplant recipient with SARS-CoV-2 infection. Via MiXCR, TCRdb re-called the reads, giving one row per CDR3 protein. The table has under 300,000 distinct CDR3 sequences, around 30% seen once; the top ten hold under 9.5%. The sequencing here drew on a blood sample, taken at baseline and on day 111 from a kidney transplant recipient. These receptors all come from a male patient aged 25-45 years who had COVID-19 and was a kidney transplant recipient. Some T cells may originate from the graft donor. Each CDR3 is given without its conserved first and last residue. The order of the fields is J gene, D gene, V gene, CDR3 protein. A D gene is named only where the DNA matches it firmly.

J gene: TRBJ2-3
D gene: NA
V gene: TRBV11-3
CDR3 protein: ASSALEAGTQY

J gene: TRBJ1-2
D gene: TRBD1
V gene: TRBV7-8
CDR3 protein: ASSPGRGQYANHGHT

J gene: TRBJ1-2
D gene: NA
V gene: TRBV7-8
CDR3 protein: ASSVFPFTRKTYGYT

J gene: TRBJ2-7
D gene: NA
V gene: TRBV7-2
CDR3 protein: ASTLGGRPSEQY

J gene: TRBJ1-2
D gene: NA
V gene: TRBV6-5
CDR3 protein: ASSQQGGSNYGYT

J gene: TRBJ1-1
D gene: NA
V gene: TRBV6-5
CDR3 protein: ASRDKGSPNTEAF

J gene: TRBJ2-7
D gene: NA
V gene: TRBV6-5
CDR3 protein: ASSQGTEQY

J gene: TRBJ2-7
D gene: NA
V gene: TRBV4-1
CDR3 protein: ASSPRPPGYEQY

J gene: TRBJ2-3
D gene: TRBD1
V gene: TRBV7-8
CDR3 protein: ASSPGQGADTQY

J gene: TRBJ1-1
D gene: NA
V gene: TRBV18
CDR3 protein: ASSIVGAGTEAF

J gene: TRBJ2-7
D gene: NA
V gene: TRBV5-1
CDR3 protein: ASSQTENEQY

J gene: TRBJ1-6
D gene: TRBD1
V gene: TRBV20-1
CDR3 protein: SAGGQGKNSPLH

J gene: TRBJ2-7
D gene: TRBD2
V gene: TRBV7-9
CDR3 protein: ASSFRTSGYEQY

J gene: TRBJ2-2
D gene: NA
V gene: TRBV3-1
CDR3 protein: ASSQSDPRAGELF

J gene: TRBJ1-5
D gene: TRBD1
V gene: TRBV6-5
CDR3 protein: ASSKTGLEPQH

J gene: TRBJ2-2
D gene: TRBD2
V gene: TRBV4-1
CDR3 protein: ASSQGVLAAFLPGELF

J gene: TRBJ1-2
D gene: NA
V gene: TRBV8-2
CDR3 protein: GSHGFDSRKTYGYT

J gene: TRBJ1-2
D gene: NA
V gene: TRBV6-8
CDR3 protein: ASSSCKRSRKTYGYT

J gene: TRBJ2-3
D gene: NA
V gene: TRBV4-2
CDR3 protein: ASSQDRTDTQY

J gene: TRBJ2-3
D gene: NA
V gene: TRBV6-5
CDR3 protein: ASSYPQSGTQY

J gene: TRBJ1-4
D gene: TRBD1
V gene: TRBV7-9
CDR3 protein: ASSLARDSGEEKLF

J gene: TRBJ2-4
D gene: NA
V gene: TRBV2
CDR3 protein: ASSGRINIQY

J gene: TRBJ2-1
D gene: NA
V gene: TRBV29-1
CDR3 protein: SATRDLGVNEQF

J gene: TRBJ2-5
D gene: NA
V gene: TRBV6-1
CDR3 protein: ASSELRVEETQY

J gene: TRBJ1-1
D gene: NA
V gene: TRBV20-1
CDR3 protein: SARDSGDTEAF

J gene: TRBJ1-6
D gene: NA
V gene: TRBV5-1
CDR3 protein: ASSFTEGRSPLH

J gene: TRBJ2-5
D gene: NA
V gene: TRBV28
CDR3 protein: ASSLLGKETQY

J gene: TRBJ2-5
D gene: TRBD1
V gene: TRBV3-1
CDR3 protein: ASSGRDRGVRETQY

J gene: TRBJ2-3
D gene: TRBD1
V gene: TRBV20-1
CDR3 protein: SASKGQSNTQY

J gene: TRBJ1-2
D gene: NA
V gene: TRBV11-1
CDR3 protein: ASSTCFKAGKTYGYT

J gene: TRBJ1-2
D gene: NA
V gene: TRBV7-9
CDR3 protein: ASSSVPYRGKTYGYT

J gene: TRBJ1-2
D gene: NA
V gene: TRBV5-5
CDR3 protein: ASQWFVSRKTYGYT

J gene: TRBJ1-2
D gene: NA
V gene: TRBV6-4
CDR3 protein: ASSDQNSHGKTYGYT

J gene: TRBJ2-4
D gene: TRBD2
V gene: TRBV4-2
CDR3 protein: ASSQDGTSQGIQY

J gene: TRBJ2-1
D gene: NA
V gene: TRBV7-6
CDR3 protein: ASSRREGSYNEQF

J gene: TRBJ2-1
D gene: TRBD2
V gene: TRBV19
CDR3 protein: ASSMVLAGDNEQF

J gene: TRBJ1-2
D gene: NA
V gene: TRBV5-1
CDR3 protein: ASTRQSVRKTYGYT

J gene: TRBJ2-1
D gene: NA
V gene: TRBV21-1
CDR3 protein: ASSKAGRGAYNEQF

J gene: TRBJ2-1
D gene: NA
V gene: TRBV28
CDR3 protein: ASSLISSAYNEQF

J gene: TRBJ1-2
D gene: NA
V gene: TRBV16
CDR3 protein: ASSGKPVVRKTYGYT

J gene: TRBJ1-2
D gene: NA
V gene: TRBV23-1
CDR3 protein: ASSTVTLRRKTYGYT

J gene: TRBJ2-3
D gene: NA
V gene: TRBV5-1
CDR3 protein: ASSLHYPDTQY

J gene: TRBJ1-5
D gene: NA
V gene: TRBV20-1
CDR3 protein: SASPGNQPQH

J gene: TRBJ1-2
D gene: NA
V gene: TRBV6-6
CDR3 protein: ASSGYLGGRKTYGYT

J gene: TRBJ2-3
D gene: NA
V gene: TRBV21-1
CDR3 protein: ASRRDIATVMQDTQY

J gene: TRBJ1-2
D gene: NA
V gene: TRBV4-3
CDR3 protein: ASSYIPGRRKTYGYT

J gene: TRBJ2-1
D gene: NA
V gene: TRBV19
CDR3 protein: ASTLTGSWLNEQF

J gene: TRBJ2-3
D gene: NA
V gene: TRBV25-1
CDR3 protein: APLNGGTDTQY

J gene: TRBJ1-1
D gene: NA
V gene: TRBV5-1
CDR3 protein: ASSLNAGAGTEAF

J gene: TRBJ2-1
D gene: TRBD2
V gene: TRBV28
CDR3 protein: ASSRLAPGNEQF

J gene: TRBJ1-5
D gene: NA
V gene: TRBV3-1
CDR3 protein: ASSQDLGDQPQH

J gene: TRBJ1-2
D gene: NA
V gene: TRBV10-1
CDR3 protein: ASSGSQRSRKTYGYT

J gene: TRBJ1-2
D gene: NA
V gene: TRBV7-1
CDR3 protein: ASSVNGHEGKTYGYT

J gene: TRBJ1-5
D gene: NA
V gene: TRBV19
CDR3 protein: ASSPSGRYSNQPQH

J gene: TRBJ1-5
D gene: NA
V gene: TRBV2
CDR3 protein: ASSDDRYQPQH

J gene: TRBJ2-1
D gene: NA
V gene: TRBV20-1
CDR3 protein: SARERDFEQF

J gene: TRBJ1-3
D gene: NA
V gene: TRBV12-3/TRBV12-4
CDR3 protein: ASSFLAGVSGNTIY